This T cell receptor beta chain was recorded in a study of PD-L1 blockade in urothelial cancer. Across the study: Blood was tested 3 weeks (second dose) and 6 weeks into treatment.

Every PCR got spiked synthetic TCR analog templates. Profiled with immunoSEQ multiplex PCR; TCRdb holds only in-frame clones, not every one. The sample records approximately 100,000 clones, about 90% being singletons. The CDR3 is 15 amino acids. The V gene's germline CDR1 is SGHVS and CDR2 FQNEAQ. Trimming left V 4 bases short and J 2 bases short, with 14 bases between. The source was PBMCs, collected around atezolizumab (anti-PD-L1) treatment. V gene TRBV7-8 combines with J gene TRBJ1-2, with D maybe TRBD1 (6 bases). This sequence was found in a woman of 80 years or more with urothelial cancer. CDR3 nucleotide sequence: TGTGCCAGCAGCTCGGGGGGGGCAGGGAACTATGGCTACACCTTC. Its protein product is CASSSGGAGNYGYTF.